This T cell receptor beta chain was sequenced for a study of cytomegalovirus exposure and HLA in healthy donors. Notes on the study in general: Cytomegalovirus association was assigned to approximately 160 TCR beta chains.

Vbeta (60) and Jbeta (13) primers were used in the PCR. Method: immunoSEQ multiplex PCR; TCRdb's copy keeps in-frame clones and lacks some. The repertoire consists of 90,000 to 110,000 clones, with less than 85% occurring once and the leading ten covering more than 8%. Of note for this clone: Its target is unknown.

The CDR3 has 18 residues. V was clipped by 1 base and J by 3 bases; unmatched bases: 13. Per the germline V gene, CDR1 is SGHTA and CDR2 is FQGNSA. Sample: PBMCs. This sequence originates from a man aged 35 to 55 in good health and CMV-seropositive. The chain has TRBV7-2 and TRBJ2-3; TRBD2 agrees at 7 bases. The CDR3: CASSLGGWGGSLTDTQYF. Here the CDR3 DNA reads TGTGCCAGCAGCTTAGGGGGTTGGGGGGGGAGTTTAACAGATACGCAGTATTTT.